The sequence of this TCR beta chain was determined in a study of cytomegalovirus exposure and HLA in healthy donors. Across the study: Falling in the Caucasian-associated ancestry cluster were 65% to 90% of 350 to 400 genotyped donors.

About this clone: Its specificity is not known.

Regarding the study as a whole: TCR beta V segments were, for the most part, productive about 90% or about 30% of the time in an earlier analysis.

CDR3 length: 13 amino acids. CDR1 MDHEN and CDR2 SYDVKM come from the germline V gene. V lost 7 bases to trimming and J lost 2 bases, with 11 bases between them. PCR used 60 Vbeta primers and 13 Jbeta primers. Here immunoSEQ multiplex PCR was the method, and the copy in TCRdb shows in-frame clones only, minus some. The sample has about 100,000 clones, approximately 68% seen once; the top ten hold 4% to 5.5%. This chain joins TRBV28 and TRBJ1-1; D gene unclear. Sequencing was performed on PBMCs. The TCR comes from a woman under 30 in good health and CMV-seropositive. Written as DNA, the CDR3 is TGTGCCAGCATTAGCCCCGTTAACACTGAAGCTTTCTTT. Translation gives CASISPVNTEAFF.